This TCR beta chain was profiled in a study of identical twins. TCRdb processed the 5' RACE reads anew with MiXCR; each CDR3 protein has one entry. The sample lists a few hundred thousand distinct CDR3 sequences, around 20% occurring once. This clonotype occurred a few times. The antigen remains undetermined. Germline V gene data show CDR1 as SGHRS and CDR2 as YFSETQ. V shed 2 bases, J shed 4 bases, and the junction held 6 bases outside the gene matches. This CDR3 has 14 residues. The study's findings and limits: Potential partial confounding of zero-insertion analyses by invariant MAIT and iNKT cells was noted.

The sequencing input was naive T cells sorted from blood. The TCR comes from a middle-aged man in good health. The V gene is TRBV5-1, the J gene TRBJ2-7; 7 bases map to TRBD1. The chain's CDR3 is CASSFGTVDYEQYF. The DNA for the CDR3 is TGCGCCAGCAGCTTCGGGACAGTAGATTACGAGCAGTACTTC.